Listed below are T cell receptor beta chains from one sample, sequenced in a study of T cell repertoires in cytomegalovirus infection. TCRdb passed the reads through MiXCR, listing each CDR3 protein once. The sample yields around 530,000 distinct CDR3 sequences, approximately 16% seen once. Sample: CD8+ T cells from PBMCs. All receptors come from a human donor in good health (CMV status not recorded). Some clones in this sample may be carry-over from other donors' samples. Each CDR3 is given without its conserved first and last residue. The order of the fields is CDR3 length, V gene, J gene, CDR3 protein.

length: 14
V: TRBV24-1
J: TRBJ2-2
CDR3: ATSDGQGAPPGELF

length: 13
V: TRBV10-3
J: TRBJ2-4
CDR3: AISESMLAKNIQY

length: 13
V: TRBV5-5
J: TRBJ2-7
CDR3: ASSLARAGPYEQY

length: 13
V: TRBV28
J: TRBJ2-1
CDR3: ASSFWHADRNEQF

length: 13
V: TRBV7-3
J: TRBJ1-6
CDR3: ASSSWDRVDSPLH

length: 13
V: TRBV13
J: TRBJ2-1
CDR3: ASSLEGIPNNEQF

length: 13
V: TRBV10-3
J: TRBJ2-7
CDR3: AISESSGASYEQY

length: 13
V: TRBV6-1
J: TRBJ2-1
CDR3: ASSTGQDHYNEQF

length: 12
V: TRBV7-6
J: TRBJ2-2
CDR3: ASSLLGGSGELF

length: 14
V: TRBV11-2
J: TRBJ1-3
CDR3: ASSYQGEGSGNTIY

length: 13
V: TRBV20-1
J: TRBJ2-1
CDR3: SARIAGGLYNEPF

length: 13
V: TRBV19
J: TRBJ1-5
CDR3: ASSIRDDSNQPQH

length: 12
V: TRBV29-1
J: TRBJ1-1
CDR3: SVAGAGPNTEAF

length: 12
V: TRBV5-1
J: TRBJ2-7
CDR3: ASSWTSGPGEQY

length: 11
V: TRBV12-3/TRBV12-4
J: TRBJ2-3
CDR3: ATSGLVTDTQY

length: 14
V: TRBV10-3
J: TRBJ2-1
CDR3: AIHGVGLAGVNEQF

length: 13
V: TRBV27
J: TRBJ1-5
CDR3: ASSLKWDHNQPQH

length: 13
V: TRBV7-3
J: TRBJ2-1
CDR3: ASSLTGTGRNEQF

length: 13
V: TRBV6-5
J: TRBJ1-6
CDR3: ASSYREGDHSPLH

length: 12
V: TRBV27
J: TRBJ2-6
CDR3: ASSLSSGANVLT

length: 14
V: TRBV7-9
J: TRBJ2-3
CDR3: ASSYLRGGGADTQY

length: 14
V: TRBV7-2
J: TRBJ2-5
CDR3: ASSLNGGRGIETQY

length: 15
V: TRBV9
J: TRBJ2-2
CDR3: ASSVVRSSGSIGELF

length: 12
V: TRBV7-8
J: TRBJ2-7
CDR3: ASSSPDTSYEQY

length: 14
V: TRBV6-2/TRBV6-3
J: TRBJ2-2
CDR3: AILYGNRGSSGELF

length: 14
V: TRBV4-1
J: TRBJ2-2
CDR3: ASSQVSGGIIGELF

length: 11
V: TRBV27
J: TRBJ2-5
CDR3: ASNDGTQETQY

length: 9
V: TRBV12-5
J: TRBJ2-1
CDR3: ASGLGNEQF

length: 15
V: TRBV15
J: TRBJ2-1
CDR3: ATTPGASGGIYDEQF

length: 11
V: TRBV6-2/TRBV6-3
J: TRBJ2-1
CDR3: ASRGSYPREQF

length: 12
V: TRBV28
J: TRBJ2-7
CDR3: ASSFHGQTNEQY

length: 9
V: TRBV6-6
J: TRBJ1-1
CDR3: ASSHREEAF

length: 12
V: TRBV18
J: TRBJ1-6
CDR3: ASSPSRTNSPLH

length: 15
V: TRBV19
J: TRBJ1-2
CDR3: ASSTDMLVRLIYGYT

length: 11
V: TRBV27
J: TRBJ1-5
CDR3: ASSPHERQPQH

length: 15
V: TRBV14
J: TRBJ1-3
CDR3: ASSQVARDSSGNTIY

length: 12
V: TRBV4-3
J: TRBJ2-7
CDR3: ASSHSGTDYEQY

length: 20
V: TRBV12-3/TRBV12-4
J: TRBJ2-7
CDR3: ASSLRSRGLAGGKTYSYEQY

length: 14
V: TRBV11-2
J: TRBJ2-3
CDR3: ASSLKRGPSTDTQY

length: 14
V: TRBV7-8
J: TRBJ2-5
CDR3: ASSVNRDRGQDTQY